One and the same sample provided the 32 T cell receptor beta chains below, sequenced in a study of shared clonotypes between healthy human individuals. Naivety among CD8 cells was defined by CD45RO negativity and positive CCR7 selection, thereby excluding terminally differentiated effector memory CD45RA+ cells. Sequencing used immunoSEQ multiplex PCR; TCRdb keeps in-frame clones, though not all of them. The sample has roughly 2.1 million clones, 85% to 95% seen once. The specimen was naive CD8+ T cells from PBMCs. The source is a young man in good health. Some clones in this sample may be carry-over from other donors' samples.

In regard to this clone: Other nucleotide sequences from this sample produce the same CDR3. The chain has TRBV27 and TRBJ2-7; D remains ambiguous. Between the trimmed V and J ends, which lost 5 bases and 0 bases, there was a span of 11 bases. The CDR3 runs 14 residues. The V gene's germline CDR1 is MNHEY and CDR2 SMNVEV (reference sequence). The CDR3 DNA reads TGTGCCAGCAGTCCTGGACCCTCCTCCTACGAGCAGTACTTC. Translated: CASSPGPSSYEQYF.

The rearrangement uses TRBV19 and TRBJ2-7; D not certain. This CDR3 spans 12 amino acids. Trimming took off 6 bases at V and 0 bases at J, with 6 bases between the two ends. The germline gives CDR1 LNHDA, CDR2 SQIVND (reference sequence). The chain's CDR3 is CASRENSYEQYF. The CDR3 nucleotides are TGTGCCAGTAGGGAGAACTCCTACGAGCAGTACTTC.

The genes are TRBV7-9 and TRBJ2-2; D remains ambiguous. Trimming stripped 5 bases from V and 1 base from J, with 8 bases between. CDR1 is SEHNR, CDR2 FQNEAQ, per germline (reference sequence). This CDR3 is 14 amino acids long. The CDR3 is CASSRPGNTGELFF. The CDR3 DNA reads as TGTGCCAGCAGCCGCCCTGGGAACACCGGGGAGCTGTTTTTT. The full variable domain, in which reference TRBV7-9 and TRBJ2-2 provide the parts outside the CDR3, is DTGVSQNPRHKITKRGQNVTFRCDPISEHNRLYWYRQTLGQGPEFLTYFQNEAQLEKSRLLSDRFSAERPKGSFSTLEIQRTEQGDSAMYLCASSRPGNTGELFFGEGSRLTVL.

The V call is TRBV27, the J call TRBJ1-2; D ambiguous. CDR3 length: 15 amino acids. Germline assignment: CDR1 MNHEY and CDR2 SMNVEV (reference sequence). V was pared by 5 bases and J by 3 bases, with 16 bases between. For the CDR3, the DNA is TGTGCCAGCAGTCCCCGTCCCTATAGTGACTATGGCTACACCTTC. It encodes CASSPRPYSDYGYTF.

The chain joins TRBV21-1 to TRBJ2-2; the DNA was not used to check the table's D call, TRBD1. TRBV21-1 is deemed a pseudogene. The CDR3 has 19 residues. The CDR3 DNA is TGTGCCAGCAGCTTAGCTTTCCGGGACAGGGGGCCCCTATTCGGGGAGCTGTTTTTT. Protein sequence: CASSLAFRDRGPLFGELFF.

The chain couples TRBV2 to TRBJ2-1; D uncertain. Germline-derived CDR1 and CDR2 are SNHLY and FYNNEI. V lost 10 bases to trimming and J lost 1 base, with 17 bases between them. CDR3 length equals 15 residues. The CDR3 sequence is CATKPGRASYNEQFF. CDR3 coding DNA: TGTGCCACCAAACCAGGTCGCGCGTCCTACAATGAGCAGTTCTTC.

This rearrangement joins TRBV9 to TRBJ1-4; D is unclear. The CDR3 sequence is 16 residues long. Trimming took 0 bases from V and 0 from J, leaving 9 bases between them. Germline V lookup: CDR1 SGDLS, CDR2 YYNGEE. CDR3: CASSVVPDATNEKLFF. In DNA, the CDR3 is TGTGCCAGCAGCGTAGTACCAGATGCAACTAATGAAAAACTGTTTTTT.

This clone was seen once. This chain connects TRBV6-6 to TRBJ1-4, with a possible D match to TRBD1 (5 bases). V lost 6 bases, J lost 4 bases, and 15 bases lay in between. This CDR3 spans 15 amino acids. Germline values: CDR1 MNHNY, CDR2 SVGAGI (reference sequence). This CDR3 is CASSLARGFNEKLFF. Here the CDR3 DNA reads TGTGCCAGCAGCCTCGCGAGGGGCTTTAATGAAAAACTGTTTTTT.

V usage is TRBV28 and J usage is TRBJ2-7; no clear D. Germline V CDR1 and CDR2: MDHEN, SYDVKM. The CDR3 is 14 residues long. The V and J ends lost 3 bases and 0 bases respectively, with 9 bases between them. Written as DNA, the CDR3 is TGTGCCAGCAGTTTTAGCATACCCTCCTACGAGCAGTACTTC. It yields the protein CASSFSIPSYEQYF. Using reference TRBV28 and TRBJ2-7 for the parts outside the CDR3, the full variable domain is DVKVTQSSRYLVKRTGEKVFLECVQDMDHENMFWYRQDPGLGLRLIYFSYDVKMKEKGDIPEGYSVSREKKERFSLILESASTNQTSMYLCASSFSIPSYEQYFGPGTRLTVT.

This chain connects TRBV25-1 to TRBJ1-2; D unclear. Germline CDR1 MGHDK, CDR2 SYGVNS. Deletions cut 5 bases from V and 5 bases from J, with 12 bases between. The CDR3 runs 13 residues. The CDR3 is CASSSPGGYGYTF. The DNA of the CDR3 is TGTGCCAGCAGTTCCCCCGGAGGGTATGGCTACACCTTC.

This clone was detected once. The CDR3 loop is CASSLSGTPTDTQYF. The CDR3, as DNA: TGCGCCAGCAGTCTTTCCGGGACTCCCACAGATACGCAGTATTTT. The rearrangement joins TRBV4-1 to TRBJ2-3; D may be TRBD2 (6 bases). V was trimmed by 6 bases and J by 2 bases, leaving 15 bases between them. CDR3 size: 15 residues. Germline CDR1 reads MGHRA; CDR2 reads YSYEKL.

The chain is built from TRBV6-4 and TRBJ2-1, with TRBD2 matching 7 bases. The germline gives CDR1 MRHNA, CDR2 SNTAGT. V lost 6 bases to trimming and J lost 3 bases; unmatched junction nucleotides: 8. The CDR3 runs 15 residues. Here the CDR3 DNA reads TGTGCCAGCAGCGCCGGGACTACTATCTACAATGAGCAGTTCTTC. Its translation is CASSAGTTIYNEQFF.

In this sample, this clone turned up once. The chain is built from TRBV5-4 and TRBJ2-3; 15 bases align to TRBD2. Trimming removed 4 bases from V and 4 bases from J; junction bases left unmatched: 10. Germline V gene data show CDR1 as SGHNT and CDR2 as YYREEE (reference sequence). The CDR3 totals 18 residues. DNA for the CDR3: TGTGCCAGCAGCCCGCAGAAGGGACTAGCGGGAGGTGCAGATACGCAGTATTTT. Encoded protein: CASSPQKGLAGGADTQYF.

The gene calls are TRBV19 and TRBJ1-1, with D uncertain. The germline gives CDR1 LNHDA, CDR2 SQIVND (reference sequence). The V gene lost 3 bases and the J gene lost 11 bases, with 13 bases spanning the gap. The CDR3 is 12 residues long. CDR3 DNA: TGTGCCAGTAGTATGGGCAGCCAGGTTGCTTTCTTT. This gives the protein CASSMGSQVAFF.

Turning to this clone: Other DNA sequences in the sample encode the same CDR3. The chain couples TRBV30 to TRBJ1-5; 9 bases are a match to TRBD1. The V gene end was trimmed by 5 bases and the J gene end by 1 base; junction bases not matched to a gene: 0. The CDR3 loop spans 13 amino acids. The germline CDR1 and CDR2 sequences are GTSNPN and SVGIG (reference sequence). CDR3 bases: TGTGCCTGGGGACAGGGGAGCAATCAGCCCCAGCATTTT. Protein: CAWGQGSNQPQHF.

This clone was picked up many times. The genes are TRBV19 and TRBJ1-5; D is uncertain. Germline CDR1 LNHDA, CDR2 SQIVND (reference sequence). V was pared by 2 bases and J by 0 bases, with 20 bases between. The CDR3 contains 19 residues. The CDR3 here is CASSISVWRRTNSNQPQHF. The CDR3 DNA reads TGTGCCAGTAGTATATCTGTATGGCGGAGAACTAATAGCAATCAGCCCCAGCATTTT.

V gene TRBV9 combines with J gene TRBJ2-1, with D tentatively TRBD1 (5 bases). CDR1 and CDR2 (germline): SGDLS, YYNGEE. The CDR3 spans 16 residues. Trimming removed 4 bases from V and 5 bases from J, with 19 bases in between. The CDR3 nucleotides read TGTGCCAGCAGCCCACGACAGATTACCCCTGACAATGAGCAGTTCTTC. It is translated as CASSPRQITPDNEQFF.

The V and J genes are TRBV29-1 and TRBJ1-1; 9 bases are a match to TRBD1. The germline gives CDR1 SQVTM, CDR2 ANQGSEA. V trimming: 7 bases; J trimming: 3 bases; junction bases outside the gene matches: 9. The CDR3 spans 14 residues. CDR3: CSGYLDRGDTEAFF. Here the CDR3 DNA reads TGCAGCGGGTATTTGGACAGGGGCGACACTGAAGCTTTCTTT.

The chain has TRBV5-4 and TRBJ1-1; no reliable D call. V was shortened by 0 bases and J by 3 bases, with 6 bases between the two germline ends. The CDR3 has 13 residues. The germline V gene encodes CDR1 SGHNT and CDR2 YYREEE (reference sequence). The CDR3 loop reads CASSLALHTEAFF. The CDR3 DNA reads TGTGCCAGCAGCTTGGCCTTGCACACTGAAGCTTTCTTT.

The CDR3 spells CASSHRSGELFF. CDR3 bases: TGTGCCAGCAGCCATCGTTCCGGGGAGCTGTTTTTT. This chain connects TRBV7-3 to TRBJ2-2; D gene unclear. Trimming took off 5 bases at V and 6 bases at J, with 7 bases between the two ends. Germline loops: CDR1 SGHTA, CDR2 FQGTGA. CDR3 length: 12 amino acids.

This clone was detected only a few times. This sequence joins TRBV6-5 and TRBJ1-2; perhaps TRBD1 as D (5 bases). CDR3 length equals 13 residues. Germline CDR1 reads MNHEY; CDR2 reads SVGAGI. V dropped 7 bases and J dropped 4 bases, with 13 bases sitting between them. The CDR3 loop reads CASTGGYSYGYTF. The CDR3 DNA follows: TGTGCCAGCACCGGGGGGTACTCCTATGGCTACACCTTC.

The V gene is TRBV6-6, the J gene TRBJ2-7; D is undetermined. The CDR3 sequence is 14 residues long. Per germline, CDR1 MNHNY and CDR2 SVGAGI (reference sequence). Trimming stripped 0 bases from V and 5 bases from J, with 11 bases between. This CDR3 reads CASSYSPFGHEQYF. For the CDR3, the DNA is TGTGCCAGCAGTTACTCCCCCTTCGGTCACGAGCAGTACTTC.

The V and J genes are TRBV6-9 and TRBJ2-2; D uncertain. This CDR3 is built from 14 residues. Germline V CDR1 and CDR2: MNHGY, SVAAGI. Between the trimmed V and J ends, which lost 6 bases and 4 bases, there was a span of 12 bases. The CDR3 DNA reads TGTGCCAGCAGACACGGACGGCTCACCGGGGAGCTGTTTTTT. Protein sequence: CASRHGRLTGELFF.

The rearrangement joins TRBV2 to TRBJ1-1, with 9 bases matching TRBD1. V lost 6 bases and J lost 1; bases outside the gene matches: 6. CDR1 and CDR2 from the germline V gene are SNHLY and FYNNEI. The CDR3 is 15 amino acids. The CDR3 region has the DNA TGTGCCAGCAGACCCTCGGGACAGGGGAACACTGAAGCTTTCTTT. This translates into CASRPSGQGNTEAFF.

Written as DNA, the CDR3 is TGTGCCAGCAGTGACGTGGGAACAGGATTCTCCTACGAGCAGTACTTC. Its translation: CASSDVGTGFSYEQYF. This rearrangement joins TRBV25-1 to TRBJ2-7, with D possibly being TRBD1 (5 bases). The V end lost 3 bases, the J end lost 0 bases, and 15 bases lay between the germline ends. The V gene's germline CDR1 is MGHDK and CDR2 SYGVNS. The CDR3 runs to 16 residues.

V gene TRBV9 combines with J gene TRBJ2-5; D tentatively fits TRBD1 or TRBD2 (6 bases each). Trimming left V 3 bases short and J 2 bases short, with 14 bases between. The CDR3 spans 15 residues. The germline V gene encodes CDR1 SGDLS and CDR2 YYNGEE. Here the CDR3 reads CASSAGASIQETQYF. The CDR3 DNA reads TGTGCCAGCAGCGCGGGGGCCAGTATACAAGAGACCCAGTACTTC.

The rearrangement joins TRBV25-1 to TRBJ1-2; D remains unclear. Per germline, CDR1 MGHDK and CDR2 SYGVNS. The CDR3 has 10 amino acids. The ends were cut back, 8 bases at V and 7 bases at J, with 8 bases in the middle. CDR3 sequence (DNA): TGTGCCAGCGGGGAAGGTGGCTACACCTTC. It translates to CASGEGGYTF.

This chain links TRBV7-9 with TRBJ1-1; D may be TRBD1 (5 bases). The CDR3 sequence is 18 residues long. Between the trimmed V and J ends, which lost 5 bases and 0 bases, there was a span of 22 bases. CDR1 is SEHNR and CDR2 is FQNEAQ in the germline V gene (reference sequence). In DNA, the CDR3 is TGTGCCAGCAGCCCCGCCTTCTCAAGGGCGGGGGTGAACACTGAAGCTTTCTTT. Its protein is CASSPAFSRAGVNTEAFF.

CDR3 protein: CASSLVAVYRGGVETQYF. DNA for the CDR3: TGTGCCAGCAGCTTAGTGGCGGTCTACAGGGGCGGGGTGGAGACCCAGTACTTC. The V and J genes are TRBV7-8 and TRBJ2-5; D is possibly TRBD1 (7 bases). Deletions cut 1 base from V and 5 bases from J, with 23 bases between. The CDR3 length is 18 residues. Germline assignment: CDR1 SGHVS and CDR2 FQNEAQ.

V gene TRBV5-1 combines with J gene TRBJ2-1, with 10 bases matching TRBD2. This CDR3 is built from 22 residues. J gave up 0 bases and V 3 bases, and 21 bases lay outside the gene matches. The germline gives CDR1 SGHRS, CDR2 YFSETQ. The CDR3 coding sequence is TGCGCCAGCAGCTCGCGACTTTATCGAGCGGGAGGGTCTCAAGGCTCCTACAATGAGCAGTTCTTC. This sequence encodes CASSSRLYRAGGSQGSYNEQFF.

This chain connects TRBV12-5 to TRBJ2-4; tentatively, D is TRBD1 or TRBD2 (6 bases each). V lost 4 bases and J 3 bases, leaving 13 bases between the germline ends. Germline V gene data show CDR1 as LGHNT and CDR2 as FRNRAP. This CDR3 spans 15 amino acids. The CDR3 spells CASGSPRGDKNIQYF. Here the CDR3 DNA reads TGTGCTAGTGGTTCGCCAAGGGGGGACAAAAACATTCAGTACTTC.

The sample holds one count of this clone. This chain uses TRBV5-1 with TRBJ2-5; D remains unclear. The length of the CDR3 is 15 residues. CDR1 SGHRS and CDR2 YFSETQ come from the germline V gene. V dropped 0 bases and J dropped 2 bases, with 11 bases sitting between them. The CDR3 is CASSLVLGTQETQYF. CDR3 in DNA: TGCGCCAGCAGCTTGGTGTTGGGTACACAAGAGACCCAGTACTTC.